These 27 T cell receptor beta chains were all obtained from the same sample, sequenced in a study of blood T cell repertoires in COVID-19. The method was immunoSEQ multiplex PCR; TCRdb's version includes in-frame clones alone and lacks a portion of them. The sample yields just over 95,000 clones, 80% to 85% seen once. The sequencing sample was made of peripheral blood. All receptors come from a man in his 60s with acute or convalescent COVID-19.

CDR3 DNA: TGCAGCGCCGTGGACAGGGCGGTACAAGGCTACACCTTC. This translates into CSAVDRAVQGYTF. The chain combines TRBV29-1 with TRBJ1-2; 8 positions agree with TRBD1. Germline trimming cut 7 bases from V and 8 bases from J; bases unmatched to any gene: 12. Germline loops: CDR1 SQVTM, CDR2 ANQGSEA. This CDR3 spans 13 amino acids.

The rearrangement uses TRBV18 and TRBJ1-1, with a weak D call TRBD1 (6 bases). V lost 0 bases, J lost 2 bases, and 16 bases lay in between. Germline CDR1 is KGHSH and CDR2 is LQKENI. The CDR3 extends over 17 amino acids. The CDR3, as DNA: TGTGCCAGCTCACCACCGGGGGGGCGGTTCGGAAACACTGAAGCTTTCTTT. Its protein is CASSPPGGRFGNTEAFF.

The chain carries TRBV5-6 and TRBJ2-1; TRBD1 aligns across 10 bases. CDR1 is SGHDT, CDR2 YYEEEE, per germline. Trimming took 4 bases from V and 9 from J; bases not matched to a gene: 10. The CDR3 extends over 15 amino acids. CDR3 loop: CASSAGTGAFSEQFF. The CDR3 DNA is TGTGCCAGCAGCGCCGGGACAGGGGCCTTTAGTGAGCAGTTCTTC.

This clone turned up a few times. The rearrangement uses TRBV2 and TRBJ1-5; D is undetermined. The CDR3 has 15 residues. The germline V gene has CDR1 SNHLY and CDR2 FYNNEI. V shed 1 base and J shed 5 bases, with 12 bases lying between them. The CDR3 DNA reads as TGTGCCAGCAGTGAAGACGGCAGGCAGGATCAGCCCCAGCATTTT. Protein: CASSEDGRQDQPQHF.

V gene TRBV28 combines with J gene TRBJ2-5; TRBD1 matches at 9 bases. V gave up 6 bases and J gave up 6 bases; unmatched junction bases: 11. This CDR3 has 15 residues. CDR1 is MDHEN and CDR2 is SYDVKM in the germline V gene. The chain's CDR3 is CASSATGTGYQTQYF. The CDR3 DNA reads TGTGCCAGCAGCGCAACCGGGACAGGGTATCAGACCCAGTACTTC.

The DNA for the CDR3 is TGTGCCACCAGAGCTAGCGGATTCACCGGGGAGCTGTTTTTT. Its translation: CATRASGFTGELFF. This chain joins TRBV24-1 and TRBJ2-2; TRBD2 aligns across 7 bases. V was pared by 7 bases and J by 4 bases, with 5 bases of the junction left unmatched. The CDR3 consists of 14 residues. Germline-derived CDR1 and CDR2 are KGHDR and SFDVKD.

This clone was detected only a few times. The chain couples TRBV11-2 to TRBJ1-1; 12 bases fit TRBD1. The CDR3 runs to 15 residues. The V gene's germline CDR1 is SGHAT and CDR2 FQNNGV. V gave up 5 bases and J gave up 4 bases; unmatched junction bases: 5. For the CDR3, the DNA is TGTGCCAGCAGCCCGGGACAGGGGGCGGTCACTGAAGCTTTCTTT. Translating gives CASSPGQGAVTEAFF.

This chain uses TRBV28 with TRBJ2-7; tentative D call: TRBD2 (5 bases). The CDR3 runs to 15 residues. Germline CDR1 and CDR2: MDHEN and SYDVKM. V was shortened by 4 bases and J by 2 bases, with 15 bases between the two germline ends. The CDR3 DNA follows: TGTGCCAGCAGTTCCCCTTATCGGGGAGCCTACGAGCAGTACTTC. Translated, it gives CASSSPYRGAYEQYF.

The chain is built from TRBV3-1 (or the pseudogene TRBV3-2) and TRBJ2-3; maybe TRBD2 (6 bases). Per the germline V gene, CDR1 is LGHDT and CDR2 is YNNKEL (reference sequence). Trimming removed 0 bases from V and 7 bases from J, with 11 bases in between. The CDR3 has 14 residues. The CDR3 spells CASSQDRGRNTQYF. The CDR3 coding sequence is TGTGCCAGCAGCCAAGATCGTGGGAGGAATACGCAGTATTTT.

The CDR3 region is CASSTIRDTTEAFF. The CDR3, as DNA: TGTGCCAGCAGCACCATCCGGGACACCACTGAAGCTTTCTTT. The chain employs TRBV7-9 and TRBJ1-1, with a possible D match to TRBD1 (6 bases). This CDR3 has 14 residues. CDR1 is SEHNR, CDR2 FQNEAQ, per germline (reference sequence). V gave up 5 bases and J gave up 4 bases, with 14 bases separating them. Full variable domain (missing parts from reference TRBV7-9 and TRBJ1-1): DTGVSQNPRHKITKRGQNVTFRCDPISEHNRLYWYRQTLGQGPEFLTYFQNEAQLEKSRLLSDRFSAERPKGSFSTLEIQRTEQGDSAMYLCASSTIRDTTEAFFGQGTRLTVV.

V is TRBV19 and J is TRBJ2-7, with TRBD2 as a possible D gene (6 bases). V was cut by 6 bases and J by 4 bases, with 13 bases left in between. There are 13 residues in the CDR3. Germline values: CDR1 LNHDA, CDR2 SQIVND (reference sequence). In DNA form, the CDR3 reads TGTGCCAGTAGCCGGGACTCCCTATACGAGCAGTACTTC. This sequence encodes CASSRDSLYEQYF. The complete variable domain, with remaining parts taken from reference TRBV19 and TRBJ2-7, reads DGGITQSPKYLFRKEGQNVTLSCEQNLNHDAMYWYRQDPGQGLRLIYYSQIVNDFQKGDIAEGYSVSREKKESFPLTVTSAQKNPTAFYLCASSRDSLYEQYFGPGTRLTVT.

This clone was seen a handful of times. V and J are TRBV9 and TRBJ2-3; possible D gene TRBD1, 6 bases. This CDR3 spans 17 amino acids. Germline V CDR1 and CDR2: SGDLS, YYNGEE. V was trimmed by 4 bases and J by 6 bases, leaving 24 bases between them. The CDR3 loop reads CASSLSPRARGYDTQYF. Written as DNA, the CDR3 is TGTGCCAGCAGCCTCAGCCCCCGGGCGAGGGGGTATGATACGCAGTATTTT. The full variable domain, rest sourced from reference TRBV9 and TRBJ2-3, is DSGVTQTPKHLITATGQRVTLRCSPRSGDLSVYWYQQSLDQGLQFLIQYYNGEERAKGNILERFSAQQFPDLHSELNLSSLELGDSALYFCASSLSPRARGYDTQYFGPGTRLTVL.

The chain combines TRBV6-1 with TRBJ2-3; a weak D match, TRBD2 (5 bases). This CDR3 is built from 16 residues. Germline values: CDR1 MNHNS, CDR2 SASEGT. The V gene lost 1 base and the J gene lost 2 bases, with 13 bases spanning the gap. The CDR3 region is CASSEEVLAPTDTQYF. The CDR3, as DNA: TGTGCCAGCAGTGAAGAGGTGCTAGCCCCCACAGATACGCAGTATTTT.

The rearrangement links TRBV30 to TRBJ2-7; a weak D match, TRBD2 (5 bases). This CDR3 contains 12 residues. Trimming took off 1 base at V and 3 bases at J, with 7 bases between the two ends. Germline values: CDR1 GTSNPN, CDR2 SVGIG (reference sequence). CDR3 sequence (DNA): TGTGCCTGGAGTGCGGGGAACTACGAGCAGTACGTC. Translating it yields CAWSAGNYEQYV.

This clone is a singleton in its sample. CDR3 sequence (DNA): TGTGCCAGCAGTGGCGGGGACAGGATCGGTGGCTACACCTTC. Translated, it gives CASSGGDRIGGYTF. The V call is TRBV2, the J call TRBJ1-2; TRBD1 matches 8 bases. Germline CDR1 is SNHLY and CDR2 is FYNNEI. With V trimmed by 4 bases and J by 7 bases, 8 bases remained unmatched. The CDR3 extends over 14 amino acids.

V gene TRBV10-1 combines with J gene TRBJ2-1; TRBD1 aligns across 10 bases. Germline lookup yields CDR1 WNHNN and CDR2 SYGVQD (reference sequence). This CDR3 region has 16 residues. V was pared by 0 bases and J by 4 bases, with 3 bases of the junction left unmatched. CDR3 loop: CASSESDRGTYNEQFF. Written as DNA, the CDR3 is TGCGCCAGCAGTGAGTCGGACAGGGGGACATACAATGAGCAGTTCTTC.

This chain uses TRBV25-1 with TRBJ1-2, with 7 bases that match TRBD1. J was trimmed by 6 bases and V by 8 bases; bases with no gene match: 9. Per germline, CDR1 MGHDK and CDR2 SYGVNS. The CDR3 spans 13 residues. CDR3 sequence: CASHNRGENGYTF. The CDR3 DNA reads TGTGCCAGCCATAACAGGGGTGAAAATGGCTACACCTTC.

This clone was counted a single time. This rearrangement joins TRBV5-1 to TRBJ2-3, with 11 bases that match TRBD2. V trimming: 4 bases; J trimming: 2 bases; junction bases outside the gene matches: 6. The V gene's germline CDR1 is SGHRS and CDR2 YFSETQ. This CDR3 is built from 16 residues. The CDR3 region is CASSPRLAGTTDTQYF. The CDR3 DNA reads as TGCGCCAGCAGCCCTAGACTAGCGGGGACCACAGATACGCAGTATTTT.

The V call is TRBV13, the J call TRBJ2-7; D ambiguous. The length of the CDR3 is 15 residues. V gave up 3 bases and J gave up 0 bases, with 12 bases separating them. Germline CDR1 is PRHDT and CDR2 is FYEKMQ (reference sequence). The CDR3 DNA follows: TGTGCCAGCAGCTTTTCAGAGAGGAGCTCCTACGAGCAGTACTTC. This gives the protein CASSFSERSSYEQYF.

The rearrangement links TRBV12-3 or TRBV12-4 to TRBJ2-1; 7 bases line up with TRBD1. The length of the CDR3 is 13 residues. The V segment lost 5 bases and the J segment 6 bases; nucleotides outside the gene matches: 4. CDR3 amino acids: CASSPRTGNEQFF. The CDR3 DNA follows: TGTGCCAGCAGTCCAAGGACAGGCAATGAGCAGTTCTTC.

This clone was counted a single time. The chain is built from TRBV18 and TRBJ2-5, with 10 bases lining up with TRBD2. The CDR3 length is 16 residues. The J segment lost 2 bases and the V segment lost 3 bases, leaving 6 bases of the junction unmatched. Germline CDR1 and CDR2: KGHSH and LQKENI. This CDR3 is CASSPMTSGLQETQYF. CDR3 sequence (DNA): TGTGCCAGCTCACCGATGACTAGCGGGTTACAAGAGACCCAGTACTTC.

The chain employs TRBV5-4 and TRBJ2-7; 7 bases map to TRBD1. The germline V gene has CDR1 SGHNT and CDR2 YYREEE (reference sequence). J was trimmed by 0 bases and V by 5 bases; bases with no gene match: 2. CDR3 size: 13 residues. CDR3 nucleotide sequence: TGTGCCAGCAGACGGGACAGCTCCTACGAGCAGTACGTC. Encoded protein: CASRRDSSYEQYV.

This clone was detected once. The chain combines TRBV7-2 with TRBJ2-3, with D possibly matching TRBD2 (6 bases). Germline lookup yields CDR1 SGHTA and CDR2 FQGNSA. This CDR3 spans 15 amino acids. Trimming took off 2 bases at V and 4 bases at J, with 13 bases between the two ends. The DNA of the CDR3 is TGTGCCAGCAGCTTAATGGGCGGGATCCCAGATACGCAGTATTTT. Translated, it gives CASSLMGGIPDTQYF.

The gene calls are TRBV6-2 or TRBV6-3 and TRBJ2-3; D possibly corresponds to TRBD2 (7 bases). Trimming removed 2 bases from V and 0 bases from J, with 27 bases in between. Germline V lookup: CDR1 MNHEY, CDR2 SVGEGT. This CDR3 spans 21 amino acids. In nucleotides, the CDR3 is TGTGCCAGCAGTTACCCCTCATCCTCGGACGGGGGGCTTGCTAGCACAGATACGCAGTATTTT. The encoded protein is CASSYPSSSDGGLASTDTQYF.

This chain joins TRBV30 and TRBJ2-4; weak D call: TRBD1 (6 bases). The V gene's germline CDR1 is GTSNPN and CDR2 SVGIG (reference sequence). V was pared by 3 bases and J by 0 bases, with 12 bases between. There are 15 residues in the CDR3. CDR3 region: CAWRGQPRAKNIQYF. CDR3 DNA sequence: TGTGCCTGGAGAGGACAGCCGAGAGCCAAAAACATTCAGTACTTC.

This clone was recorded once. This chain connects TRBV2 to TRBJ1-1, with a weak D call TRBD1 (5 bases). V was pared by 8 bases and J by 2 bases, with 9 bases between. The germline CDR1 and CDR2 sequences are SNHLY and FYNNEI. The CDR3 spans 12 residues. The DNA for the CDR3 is TGTGCCAGCGGGGGGAGAAACACTGAAGCTTTCTTT. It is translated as CASGGRNTEAFF.

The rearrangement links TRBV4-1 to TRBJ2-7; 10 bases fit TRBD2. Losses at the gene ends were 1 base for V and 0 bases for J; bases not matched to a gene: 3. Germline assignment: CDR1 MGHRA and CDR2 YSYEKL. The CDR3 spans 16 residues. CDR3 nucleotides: TGCGCCAGCAGCCAAGTAAAGCGGGGGGGCTCCTACGAGCAGTACGTC. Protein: CASSQVKRGGSYEQYV.